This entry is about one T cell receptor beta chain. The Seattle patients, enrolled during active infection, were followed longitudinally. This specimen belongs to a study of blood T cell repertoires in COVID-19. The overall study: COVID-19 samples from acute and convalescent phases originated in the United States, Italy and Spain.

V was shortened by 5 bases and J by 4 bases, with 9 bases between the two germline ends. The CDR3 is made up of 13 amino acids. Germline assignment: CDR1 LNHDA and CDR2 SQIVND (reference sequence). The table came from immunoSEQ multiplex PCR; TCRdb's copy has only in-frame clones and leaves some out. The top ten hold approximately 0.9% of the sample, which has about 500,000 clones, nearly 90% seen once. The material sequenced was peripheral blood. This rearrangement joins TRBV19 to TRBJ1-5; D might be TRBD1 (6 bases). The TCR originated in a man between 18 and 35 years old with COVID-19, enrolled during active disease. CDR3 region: CASSYRANQPQHF. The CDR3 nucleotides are TGTGCCAGTAGTTACAGGGCGAATCAGCCCCAGCATTTT.